This is a list of T cell receptor beta chains from one sample in a study of blood T cell repertoires in COVID-19. The assay was immunoSEQ multiplex PCR, and TCRdb's table has in-frame clones only and misses some. This repertoire shows 250,000 to 350,000 clones, 70% to 90% found once; its top ten account for roughly 4%. Sequences were obtained from PBMCs or T cells enriched from blood (not recorded which). Receptors originate from a woman younger than 45 who had recovered from COVID-19. Each CDR3 is given with its conserved first and last residue. D genes are given only for firm matches. The size field is filled for only some rows; it gives once, few, many or a size class.

TGTGCCAGTAGTATAAGTCCCAGGGTTTCCTACAATGAGCAGTTCTTC,CASSISPRVSYNEQFF,TRBV19,-,-,TRBJ2-1
TGCGCCAGCAGCTTAAATAGTCGAGACACAGATACGCAGTATTTT,CASSLNSRDTDTQYF,TRBV5-1,-,-,TRBJ2-3
TGTGCCAGCAGTTCTACGCGGACCATATATTTT,CASSSTRTIYF,TRBV28,-,-,TRBJ1-3
TGTGCCAGCAGCTTATTAGTACATGCCGAGGATGGCTACACCTTC,CASSLLVHAEDGYTF,TRBV7-9,-,-,TRBJ1-2
TGTGCCAGCAGCTTAAGTAGGTGGGAGGGGGAGACCCAGTACTTC,CASSLSRWEGETQYF,TRBV7-8,TRBD2,-,TRBJ2-5
TGTGCCAGCAGCCTCGACAGGGGCTCTGGAAACACCATATATTTT,CASSLDRGSGNTIYF,TRBV9,TRBD1,-,TRBJ1-3
TGTGCCAGTAGTACGACATTGAACACTGAAGCTTTCTTT,CASSTTLNTEAFF,TRBV19,-,-,TRBJ1-1
TGTGCCAGCAGCTTGGAAAGCAGGGGGCGGAATACGCAGTATTTT,CASSLESRGRNTQYF,TRBV11-3,TRBD1,-,TRBJ2-3
TGCGCCAGCAGCTTTCTCGGGACAGGGGGCCACGAGCAGTACTTC,CASSFLGTGGHEQYF,TRBV5-1,TRBD1,-,TRBJ2-7
TGTGCCAGCAGTTTCCAGGGAAATCAGCCCCAGCATTTT,CASSFQGNQPQHF,TRBV27,-,-,TRBJ1-5
TGTGCCAGCTTCGCAGCGGAAGAGACCCAGTACTTC,CASFAAEETQYF,TRBV6-5,-,-,TRBJ2-5
TGTGCCAGCAGTCAATCACTAGTCAATGAGCAGTTCTTC,CASSQSLVNEQFF,TRBV7-9,-,-,TRBJ2-1
TGTGCCAGCAGTTTAGGTGGACAGAGCACTGAAGCTTTCTTT,CASSLGGQSTEAFF,TRBV27,-,-,TRBJ1-1
TGTGCCAGCAGTTGGTCAGGGGGAGGTCAGCCCCAGCATTTT,CASSWSGGGQPQHF,TRBV6-5,TRBD1,once,TRBJ1-5
TGTGCCAGCAGTTTATTATTGAGCTCTGGGGCCAACGTCCTGACTTTC,CASSLLLSSGANVLTF,TRBV27,-,few,TRBJ2-6
TGTGCCAGCAGCTCCCCTAGCGTCTCGAGCTCCTACAATGAGCAGTTCTTC,CASSSPSVSSSYNEQFF,TRBV5-6,-,-,TRBJ2-1
TGCGCCAGCAGCTCGTCGGGAGTGGGGACCGGGGAGCTGTTTTTT,CASSSSGVGTGELFF,TRBV5-1,-,-,TRBJ2-2
TGTGCCAGCTCACCAATCGGAGGATCGAACACTGAAGCTTTCTTT,CASSPIGGSNTEAFF,TRBV18,-,-,TRBJ1-1
TGTGCCAGCAGTGCCGGGACAGGGGGCCTTGGCTACACCTTC,CASSAGTGGLGYTF,TRBV28,TRBD1,-,TRBJ1-2
TGTGCCAGCAGCTTGGTTAGCCAAGAGACCCAGTACTTC,CASSLVSQETQYF,TRBV7-3,-,-,TRBJ2-5
TGTGCCAGTAGTTCAGGGGGCCAACCTGTGGCCAACGTCCTGACTTTC,CASSSGGQPVANVLTF,TRBV19,TRBD1,-,TRBJ2-6
TGTGCGTGCGGGAGGGACTACTCTGGAAACACCATATATTTT,CACGRDYSGNTIYF,TRBV3-1/TRBV3-2,-,-,TRBJ1-3
TGCGCCAGCAGTGCAGGGGCCCTTAGGAATGAGCAGTTCTTC,CASSAGALRNEQFF,TRBV10-1,-,-,TRBJ2-1
TGTGCCAGCAGTTACTCCCCGGGGAACTATGGCTACACCTTC,CASSYSPGNYGYTF,TRBV6-5,-,-,TRBJ1-2
TGTGCCAGCAGCCTCCTTCGACAGGGGGGTGAGGGCTACACCTTC,CASSLLRQGGEGYTF,TRBV7-9,TRBD1,-,TRBJ1-2
TGTGCCAGCAGTTTACGGGACAGTAGCAATCAGCCCCAGCATTTT,CASSLRDSSNQPQHF,TRBV28,TRBD1,-,TRBJ1-5
TGTGCCATCCTCTTAGGGGAGGGACCCTACGAGCAGTACTTC,CAILLGEGPYEQYF,TRBV10-3,TRBD2,-,TRBJ2-7
TGTGCCTGGAGTCCTGACAGGGTACTGGGTAATCAGCCCCAGCATTTT,CAWSPDRVLGNQPQHF,TRBV30,TRBD1,-,TRBJ1-5
TGTGCCAGTAGTATCGGACTAGGACAGGGGGAGTACGAGCAGTACTTC,CASSIGLGQGEYEQYF,TRBV19,TRBD1,-,TRBJ2-7
TGTGCCAGCAGAGACCGCGGGGACGAGCAGTACTTC,CASRDRGDEQYF,TRBV28,-,-,TRBJ2-7
TGTGCCAGCAGCCCATCAGAGATGCTAGCGGGTACAGCGAGCTCCTACGAGCAGTACTTC,CASSPSEMLAGTASSYEQYF,TRBV13,TRBD2,-,TRBJ2-7
TGTGCCAGCAGCCCGGGTGGGGCCTATGGCTACACCTTC,CASSPGGAYGYTF,TRBV11-1,-,-,TRBJ1-2
TGTGCCAGCAGCTTAGGACACAGCCGCACAGATACGCAGTATTTT,CASSLGHSRTDTQYF,TRBV7-7,-,-,TRBJ2-3
TGCGCCAGCAGCTTGGTACCCCTGGGCGGGAGTGAGGATACGCAGTATTTT,CASSLVPLGGSEDTQYF,TRBV5-1,TRBD2,-,TRBJ2-3
TGTGCCAGCAGCCCCCTGACAGAGTTTTATAATTCACCCCTCCACTTT,CASSPLTEFYNSPLHF,TRBV27,-,-,TRBJ1-6
TGTGCCAGCAGTTACTCTCAAGTCCTGCGCGCCAAGCAGTACTTC,CASSYSQVLRAKQYF,TRBV6-2/TRBV6-3,-,once,TRBJ2-7
TGCAGCACGACAGGGAGCAATGAGCAGTTCTTC,CSTTGSNEQFF,TRBV29-1,TRBD1,few,TRBJ2-1
TGCGCCAGCAGCCGGGACAGGGAAGGTTCCGGGGAGCTGTTTTTT,CASSRDREGSGELFF,TRBV5-1,TRBD1,-,TRBJ2-2
TGTGCCAGCAGCAAATTTGAATGGAACTCCGGGGGGACTGAAAAACTGTTTTTT,CASSKFEWNSGGTEKLFF,TRBV27,-,once,TRBJ1-4
TGTGCCAGCACGGGACAGAAAGCTTTCTTT,CASTGQKAFF,TRBV6-5,TRBD1,-,TRBJ1-1